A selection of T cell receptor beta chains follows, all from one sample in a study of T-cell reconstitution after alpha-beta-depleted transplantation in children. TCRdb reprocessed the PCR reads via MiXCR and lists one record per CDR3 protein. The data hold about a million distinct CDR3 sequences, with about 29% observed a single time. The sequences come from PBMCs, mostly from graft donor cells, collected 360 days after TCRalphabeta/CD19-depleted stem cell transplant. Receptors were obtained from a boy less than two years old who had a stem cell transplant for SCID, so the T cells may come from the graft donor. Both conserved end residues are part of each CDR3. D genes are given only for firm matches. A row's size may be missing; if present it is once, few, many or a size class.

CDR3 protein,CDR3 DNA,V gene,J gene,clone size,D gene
CASSNPPIGRANSPLHF,TGTGCCAGCAGCAATCCCCCAATAGGCAGGGCCAATTCACCCCTCCACTTT,TRBV6-1,TRBJ1-6,-,-
CASMQEDYTDTQYF,TGTGCCAGCATGCAGGAGGACTACACAGATACGCAGTATTTT,TRBV2,TRBJ2-3,-,-
CASSLPIAGTGELFF,TGCGCCAGCAGCTTACCGATAGCGGGGACCGGGGAGCTGTTTTTT,TRBV5-1,TRBJ2-2,-,TRBD2
CASTLGGLLNQPQHF,TGTGCCAGCACCCTTGGGGGGCTACTCAATCAGCCCCAGCATTTT,TRBV5-5,TRBJ1-5,few,-
CASSPGQGSQPQHF,TGTGCCAGCAGTCCAGGACAGGGAAGCCAGCCCCAGCATTTT,TRBV5-1,TRBJ1-5,many,TRBD1
CASSPSRVWTYEQYF,TGTGCCAGCAGCCCAAGCAGGGTGTGGACCTACGAGCAGTACTTC,TRBV7-8,TRBJ2-7,-,-
CASSYSRSGTGTRGYTF,TGTGCCAGCAGTTACTCAAGATCCGGGACAGGGACGCGTGGCTACACCTTC,TRBV6-5,TRBJ1-2,-,TRBD1
CASSLLGARENYNEQFF,TGTGCCAGCAGCTTACTGGGGGCAAGGGAAAACTACAATGAGCAGTTCTTC,TRBV7-2,TRBJ2-1,few,-
CSVEDWDGPRFHEQYF,TGCAGCGTTGAAGATTGGGACGGACCAAGATTCCACGAGCAGTACTTC,TRBV29-1,TRBJ2-7,-,-
CASSLTALLTGEQFF,TGTGCCAGCAGCTTAACCGCGTTATTGACGGGTGAGCAGTTCTTC,TRBV7-6,TRBJ2-1,-,-
CASSLGTTIETQYF,TGCGCCAGCAGCTTAGGGACTACCATAGAGACCCAGTACTTC,TRBV5-1,TRBJ2-5,-,TRBD2
CASRGDRDSYNEQFF,TGTGCCAGCAGAGGGGACAGGGATTCCTACAATGAGCAGTTCTTC,TRBV12-3/TRBV12-4,TRBJ2-1,few,TRBD1
CSALELLARSGIQPQHF,TGCAGTGCCCTTGAGCTCCTCGCCCGTTCAGGGATTCAGCCCCAGCATTTT,TRBV20-1,TRBJ1-5,-,-
CASSPLLLAGGLSTDTQYF,TGTGCCAGCAGCCCCCTTTTACTAGCGGGGGGCCTTAGCACAGATACGCAGTATTTT,TRBV11-1,TRBJ2-3,-,TRBD2
CARERGQKDHTEAFF,TGTGCCAGAGAAAGGGGGCAGAAGGATCACACTGAAGCTTTCTTT,TRBV12-3/TRBV12-4,TRBJ1-1,-,TRBD1
CASSPGTVSVRAQYF,TGTGCCAGCAGCCCAGGGACAGTCTCGGTCAGGGCCCAGTACTTC,TRBV7-2,TRBJ2-5,-,TRBD1
CASSIGPTIQETQYF,TGTGCCAGCAGCATAGGACCGACAATCCAAGAGACCCAGTACTTC,TRBV9,TRBJ2-5,few,-
CASSQEQGEPSYGYTF,TGTGCCAGCAGCCAGGAACAGGGGGAACCATCCTATGGCTACACCTTC,TRBV4-2,TRBJ1-2,-,TRBD1
CASSPWTTTNEKLFF,TGTGCCAGCAGTCCCTGGACAACAACTAATGAAAAACTGTTTTTT,TRBV12-3/TRBV12-4,TRBJ1-4,few,-
CSAAPPGGAASNEQFF,TGCAGTGCCGCCCCCCCCGGGGGGGCTGCCTCCAATGAGCAGTTCTTC,TRBV20-1,TRBJ2-1,-,TRBD2
CSAERGYGTQYF,TGCAGTGCTGAGCGGGGTTACGGTACGCAGTATTTT,TRBV20-1,TRBJ2-3,-,TRBD2
CASSSPSGIGQNEQFF,TGTGCCAGCAGCTCGCCATCCGGGATCGGCCAAAATGAGCAGTTCTTC,TRBV7-9,TRBJ2-1,few,-
CASSQGRGRVAREKLIF,TGCGCCAGCAGCCAAGGGCGAGGTAGGGTTGCCAGGGAAAAACTGATTTTT,TRBV4-1,TRBJ1-4,-,-
CASSAADQSTDTQYF,TGCGCCAGCAGCGCAGCGGACCAGAGCACAGATACGCAGTATTTT,TRBV5-1,TRBJ2-3,few,-